These 10 T cell receptor beta chains were all obtained from the same sample, sequenced in a study of identical twins. TCRdb reprocessed the 5' RACE reads via MiXCR and lists one record per CDR3 protein. The table lists approximately 300,000 distinct CDR3 sequences, around 9.7% of them singletons. A further study also used this sample, focusing on yellow fever vaccine responses in identical twins.

The sequencing input was CD8+ T cells sorted from blood. The receptors were gathered from a woman aged 18-29 years in good health.

The genes are TRBV19 and TRBJ2-3; D is perhaps TRBD1 (5 bases). The CDR3 has 14 residues. Germline CDR1 is LNHDA and CDR2 is SQIVND (reference sequence). V lost 6 bases and J lost 2, with 12 bases in between. DNA for the CDR3: TGTGCCAGTAGAGGTGACAGATCCACAGATACGCAGTATTTT. Translating gives CASRGDRSTDTQYF. The full variable domain, rest sourced from reference TRBV19 and TRBJ2-3, is DGGITQSPKYLFRKEGQNVTLSCEQNLNHDAMYWYRQDPGQGLRLIYYSQIVNDFQKGDIAEGYSVSREKKESFPLTVTSAQKNPTAFYLCASRGDRSTDTQYFGPGTRLTVL.

This clonotype was observed a few times. This chain connects TRBV4-1 to TRBJ2-1; D possibly corresponds to TRBD2 (6 bases). Germline CDR1 reads MGHRA; CDR2 reads YSYEKL. CDR3 length: 16 amino acids. V lost 3 bases to trimming and J lost 0 bases, with 12 bases between them. The DNA of the CDR3 is TGCGCCAGCAGCCAGGGACTTCCCAGCTCCTACAATGAGCAGTTCTTC. The encoded protein is CASSQGLPSSYNEQFF.

The chain joins TRBV12-3 or TRBV12-4 to TRBJ2-3; tentative D call: TRBD2 (6 bases). The V and J ends lost 3 bases and 5 bases respectively, with 15 bases between them. The CDR3 spans 15 residues. In nucleotides, the CDR3 is TGTGCCAGCAGTTTCGACTCGGGAGCCAGAGATACGCAGTATTTT. It encodes CASSFDSGARDTQYF.

The CDR3 nucleotides read TGTGCCAGCAGCGAGACCGGGTCCCTGCCAATGAACACTGAAGCTTTCTTT. This translates into CASSETGSLPMNTEAFF. This chain links TRBV9 with TRBJ1-1; D is undetermined. V dropped 3 bases and J dropped 0 bases, with 18 bases sitting between them. The CDR3 is 17 amino acids. The germline V gene has CDR1 SGDLS and CDR2 YYNGEE. Full variable domain (missing parts from reference TRBV9 and TRBJ1-1): DSGVTQTPKHLITATGQRVTLRCSPRSGDLSVYWYQQSLDQGLQFLIQYYNGEERAKGNILERFSAQQFPDLHSELNLSSLELGDSALYFCASSETGSLPMNTEAFFGQGTRLTVV.

A word on this clonotype: Compared with germline, one end of the junction differs, possibly owing to a read error. The chain has TRBV20-1 and TRBJ2-1, with TRBD1 identical over 7 bases. The CDR3 runs 17 residues. Germline V gives CDR1 DFQATT, CDR2 SNEGSKA (reference sequence). The CDR3 nucleotides are TGCTGTGCTAGAGATTCGGACAGGACGGCTTGGTACAATGAGCAGTTCTTC. It codes for CCARDSDRTAWYNEQFF.

The V gene is TRBV2, the J gene TRBJ1-4; tentatively, D is TRBD1 (5 bases). Trimming pared 8 bases from V and 7 bases from J, leaving 20 bases between. The CDR3 length is 15 residues. Per germline, CDR1 SNHLY and CDR2 FYNNEI. In DNA form, the CDR3 reads TGTGCCAGCGGTCAAAAGACAGACGGGTTTGAAAAACTGTTTTTT. Translating it yields CASGQKTDGFEKLFF.

This clonotype was detected a few times. CDR3 sequence: CASSPSGSLTDTQYF. The CDR3 DNA reads as TGTGCCAGCAGCCCTAGCGGGAGTCTCACAGATACGCAGTATTTT. The genes are TRBV28 and TRBJ2-3, with TRBD2 identical over 10 bases. V trimming: 6 bases; J trimming: 2 bases; junction bases outside the gene matches: 5. The V gene's germline CDR1 is MDHEN and CDR2 SYDVKM. The CDR3 runs 15 residues. The whole variable domain, remainder taken from reference TRBV28 and TRBJ2-3, is DVKVTQSSRYLVKRTGEKVFLECVQDMDHENMFWYRQDPGLGLRLIYFSYDVKMKEKGDIPEGYSVSREKKERFSLILESASTNQTSMYLCASSPSGSLTDTQYFGPGTRLTVL.

The chain couples TRBV27 to TRBJ2-7; the D is unclear. Germline loops: CDR1 MNHEY, CDR2 SMNVEV (reference sequence). Trimming removed 7 bases from V and 2 bases from J, with 15 bases in between. This CDR3 has 14 residues. CDR3 amino acids: CASNPGGDPYEQYF. The CDR3 nucleotides read TGTGCCAGCAACCCCGGTGGAGACCCCTACGAGCAGTACTTC.

This clonotype has at least ten counts. In nucleotides, the CDR3 is TGTGCCAGCAGCGCCGTGGACCCTTACAATGAGCAGTTCTTC. It specifies CASSAVDPYNEQFF. J is TRBJ2-1 and V is TRBV9; D is uncertain. CDR3 length: 14 amino acids. CDR1 and CDR2 (germline): SGDLS, YYNGEE. Trimming pared 3 bases from V and 4 bases from J, leaving 11 bases between.

V gene TRBV28 combines with J gene TRBJ2-7; D remains ambiguous. This CDR3 spans 12 amino acids. Germline CDR1 is MDHEN and CDR2 is SYDVKM. Deletions cut 7 bases from V and 4 bases from J, with 11 bases between. The CDR3 reads CASNHPSYEQYF. The CDR3 DNA is TGTGCCAGCAATCATCCCTCTTACGAGCAGTACTTC.